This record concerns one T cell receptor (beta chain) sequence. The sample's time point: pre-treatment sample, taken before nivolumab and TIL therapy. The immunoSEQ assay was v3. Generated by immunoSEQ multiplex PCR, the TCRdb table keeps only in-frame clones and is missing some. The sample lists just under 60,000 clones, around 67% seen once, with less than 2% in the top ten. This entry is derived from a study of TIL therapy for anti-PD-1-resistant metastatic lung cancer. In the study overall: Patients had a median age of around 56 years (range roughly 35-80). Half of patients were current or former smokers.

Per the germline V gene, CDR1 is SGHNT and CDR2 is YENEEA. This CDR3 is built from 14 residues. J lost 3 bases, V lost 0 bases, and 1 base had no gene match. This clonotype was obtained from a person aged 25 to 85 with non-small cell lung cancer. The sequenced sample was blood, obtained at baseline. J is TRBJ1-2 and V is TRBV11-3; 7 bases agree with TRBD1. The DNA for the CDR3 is TGTGCCAGCAGCTTAGAAACAGGGGACTATGGCTACACCTTC. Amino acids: CASSLETGDYGYTF.